Sequencing of this TCR beta chain was carried out in a study of neurological immune-mediated disorders (dated by TCRdb to between 2018 and 2021). About the study as a whole: Among the roughly 34 multiple sclerosis patients, relapsing-remitting MS was present in 31 and secondary progressive MS was present in 3. Alongside PBMC samples, the set of some 98 TCR-beta libraries contained longitudinal samples, technical triplicates, and paired CD4+ and CD8+ T-cell subsets that had been sorted. The cohort was made up of about 65 subjects, consisting of 15 or so HAM/TSP patients, about 35 multiple sclerosis patients and 20 healthy controls. Using UMI-based sequencing, the study compared peripheral blood TCR-beta repertoires from patients with HTLV-I-associated myelopathy (HAM/TSP), patients with multiple sclerosis, and healthy controls. Summary of the overall study and its limitations: No identical CDR3 amino acid sequences were found to be shared among expanded clones across subjects, suggesting that TCR-beta repertoires were private in all groups. Repertoires from 18 of 34 MS patients were grouped by phylogenetic analysis into a cluster of related CDR3 sequences, suggesting a possible repertoire-level signature. The MS cluster showed no association with clinical or MRI features, and the authors stated that larger cohorts are needed. TCR clonal expansion was greatest in HAM/TSP patients and smallest in MS patients, who ranked below even healthy controls.

At least ten counts were recorded for this clonotype. What this receptor recognizes is not known. No quality values exist for individual bases; no much larger clone is one base distant. The CDR3 numbers 14 residues from cysteine through phenylalanine. The read is trimmed to its CDR3 DNA, 42 bases read in frame from base 1. V sheds 1 base and J sheds 12 bases, leaving 13 bases between their ends. According to the germline V gene (reference sequence), CDR1 reads LGHDT and CDR2 reads YNNKEL. To synthesize cDNA, template-switch 5'RACE was performed with a primer carrying a 10-nucleotide random unique molecular identifier so that each TCR transcript was tagged. Every sequencing run yielded over 200 million TCR-beta sequences covering 15-18 subjects. Total RNA was extracted with the RNeasy kit. The KAPA Real-time Library Amplification kit was used to amplify TCR-beta VDJ regions with primers for the TCR constant region and the 5'RACE anchor. A first PCR added sample indexes and Illumina adaptors, and a second PCR then raised library yield. After purification with Ampure beads, the TCR product of roughly 650 bp was size-selected on a 2% E-gel SizeSelection system. Library quality was checked on a Bioanalyzer, concentration was measured with Qubit, and libraries were quantified with the Kapa Library Quantification kit before pooling. Libraries were sequenced paired-end 2 x 150 bp on an Illumina HiSeq 2500. To increase sequence diversity, about 24-32% phiX was spiked into each library pool. As for how the authors treated the data: Quality-filtered reads were processed with the UMI-based MiGEC pipeline, and over 90% of raw TCR sequences were removed by the MiGEC pipeline during error correction. IMGT germline references were used for alignment of VDJ genes, and clonotypes were defined by a unique CDR3 amino acid sequence together with V-J genes. Clonal expansion, Shannon diversity and CDR3 relatedness were evaluated with VDJtools (CalcPairwiseDistances, ClusterSamples), while phylogenetic trees were built in CLCbio workbench. Using coefficient-of-variation modelling across technical triplicates, the study counted a clone as expanded if it had at least 8 unique UMIs. TCRdb reanalyzed the raw reads on its own, using fastp at Q25 for trimming and MiXCR for clone calling, and kept in-frame beta chains. Identical CDR3 protein sequences are pooled into one entry, listed with their most common genes and DNA. These V and J calls rely on TCRdb rather than the paper's analysis. The sample records 55,000 to 60,000 distinct CDR3 sequences, under 4.5% of which are singletons. The top ten clonotypes cover about 3.1% of the sample.

For the unsorted PBMC libraries, 2 million PBMCs were stored in RNAlater at -80 degrees C until RNA extraction and were used to generate the libraries. Multiple sclerosis patients were enrolled in a US clinical protocol under which disease progression was evaluated by magnetic resonance imaging. Peripheral blood underwent Ficoll-Hypaque density gradient centrifugation to isolate PBMCs, which were then cryopreserved in liquid nitrogen. The chain links TRBV3-1 with TRBJ1-6, with TRBD1 tentatively as D gene (6 bases match). This sequence was found in a woman aged 25 to 39 with multiple sclerosis. The sample taken for sequencing was PBMCs. The nucleotide sequence is given as TGTGCCAGCAGCCAAGCTGTGGGGGCCGGACCCCTCCACTTT. This encodes CASSQAVGAGPLHF. When the CDR3 is completed using the reference TRBV3-1 and TRBJ1-6 genes on either side, the full variable domain is DTAVSQTPKYLVTQMGNDKSIKCEQNLGHDTMYWYKQDSKKFLKIMFSYNNKELIINETVPNRFSPKSPDKAHLNLHINSLELGDSAVYFCASSQAVGAGPLHFGNGTRLTVT.